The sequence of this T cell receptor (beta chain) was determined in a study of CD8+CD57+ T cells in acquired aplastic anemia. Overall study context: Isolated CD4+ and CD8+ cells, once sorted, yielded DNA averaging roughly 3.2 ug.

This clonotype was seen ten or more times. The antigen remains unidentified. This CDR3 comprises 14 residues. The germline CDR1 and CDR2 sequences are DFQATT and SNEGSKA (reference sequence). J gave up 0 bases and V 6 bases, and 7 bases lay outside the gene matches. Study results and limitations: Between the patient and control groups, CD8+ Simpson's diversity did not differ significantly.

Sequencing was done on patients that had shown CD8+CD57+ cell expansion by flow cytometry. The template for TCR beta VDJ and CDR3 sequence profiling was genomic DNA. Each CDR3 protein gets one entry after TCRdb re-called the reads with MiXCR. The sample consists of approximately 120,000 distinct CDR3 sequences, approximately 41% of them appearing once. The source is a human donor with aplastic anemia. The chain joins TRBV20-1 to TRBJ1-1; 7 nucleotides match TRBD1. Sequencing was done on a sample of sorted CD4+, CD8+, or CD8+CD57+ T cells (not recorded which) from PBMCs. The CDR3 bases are TGCAGTGCCCTCTCAGGGGGGATGAACACTGAAGCTTTCTTT. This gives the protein CSALSGGMNTEAFF.